This TCR beta chain comes out of a study of regulatory T cells in long-lasting Graves disease. This clonotype has more than one count but fewer than ten. Its antigen remains unknown. Time point noted: newly diagnosed GD, antithyroid drugs for less than 3 months. The TCR library was made from RNA that had been extracted from PBMCs in TRIzol. The CDR3 is made up of 13 amino acids. Germline-derived CDR1 and CDR2 are DFQATT and SNEGSKA (reference sequence). V lost 6 bases to trimming and J lost 6 bases; unmatched junction nucleotides: 3. Building of the TCR beta libraries involved iRepertoire HTBI primers and Arm-PCR of CDR3 regions. A single record per CDR3 protein comes from TCRdb applying MiXCR to the multiplex PCR reads. The sample carries about 620,000 distinct CDR3 sequences, around 15% recorded once. Study outcomes and limitations: Clonotypes that were public and shared totalled about 2,500 in persistent patients versus 850 to 1,000 in new patients.

A further study also used this sample, focusing on T cells in Graves' hyperthyroidism and ophthalmopathy. Per that paper: Appearing also in blood were most of the thyroid clonotypes expanded above 0.001.

The V and J genes are TRBV20-1 and TRBJ2-1; 12 nucleotides line up with TRBD2. This material consisted of peripheral blood mononuclear cells (PBMCs), taken at new diagnosis, from a patient treated with antithyroid drugs. This receptor was identified in a young woman with Graves disease. The CDR3 DNA is TGCAGTGCCGAGACTAGCGGGAGCAATGAGCAGTTCTTC. Translation: CSAETSGSNEQFF.